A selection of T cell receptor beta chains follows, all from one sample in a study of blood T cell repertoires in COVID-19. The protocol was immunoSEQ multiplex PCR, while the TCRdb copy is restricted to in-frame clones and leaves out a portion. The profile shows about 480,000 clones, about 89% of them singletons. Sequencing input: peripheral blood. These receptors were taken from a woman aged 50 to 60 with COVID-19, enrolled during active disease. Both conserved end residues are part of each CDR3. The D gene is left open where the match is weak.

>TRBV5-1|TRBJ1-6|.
TGCGCCAGCAGCCGGGGGGGTGATACCAATTCACCCCTCCACTTT
CASSRGGDTNSPLHF
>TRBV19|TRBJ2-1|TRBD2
TGTGCCAGTAGTATAGATGGAGTAGCGGGGTCGGGAGCGTACAATGAGCAGTTCTTC
CASSIDGVAGSGAYNEQFF
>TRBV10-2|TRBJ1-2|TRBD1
TGCGCCAGCAGTGAGGCGGGACAGGGCTATGGCTACACCTTC
CASSEAGQGYGYTF
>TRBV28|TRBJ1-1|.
TGTGCCAGCGCCGTCGGGGAGGGGTCTGAAGCTTTCTTT
CASAVGEGSEAFF
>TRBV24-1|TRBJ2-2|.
TGTGCCACCAGTGATACCGACCCCACAGATCACCCCGGGGAGCTGTTTTTT
CATSDTDPTDHPGELFF
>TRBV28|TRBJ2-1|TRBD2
TGTGCCAGCAGTGGCCTAGCGGCCGCCTACAATGAGCAGTTCTTC
CASSGLAAAYNEQFF
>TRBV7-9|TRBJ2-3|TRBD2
TGTGCCAGCAGCCCTAGCGAACCATTGACTAGCCCCTCGGTAGATACGCAGTATTTT
CASSPSEPLTSPSVDTQYF
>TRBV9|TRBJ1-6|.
TGTGCCAGCAGCGTAGACGTCGGACAGCTGAATTCACCCCTCCACTTT
CASSVDVGQLNSPLHF
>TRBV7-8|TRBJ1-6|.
TGTGCCAGCAGCTTAGTTAGTTCACCCCTCCACTTT
CASSLVSSPLHF
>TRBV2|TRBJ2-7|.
TGTGCCAGTGGGGCAGGGGATTTCTACGAGCAGTACTTC
CASGAGDFYEQYF
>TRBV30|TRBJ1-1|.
TGTGCCTGGAGTCTCCGGATGGACAGTGAAGCTTTCTTT
CAWSLRMDSEAFF
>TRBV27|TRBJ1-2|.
TGTGCCAGCAGTTTGTGGGCAGGGGCCGCGGTTGGTTACACCTTC
CASSLWAGAAVGYTF
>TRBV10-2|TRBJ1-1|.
TGCGCCAGCAGACCCGGACGGGATAACACTGAAGCTTTCTTT
CASRPGRDNTEAFF
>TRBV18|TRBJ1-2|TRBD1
TGTGCCAGCTCACGGACAGGGGCTAATAGCTACACCTTC
CASSRTGANSYTF